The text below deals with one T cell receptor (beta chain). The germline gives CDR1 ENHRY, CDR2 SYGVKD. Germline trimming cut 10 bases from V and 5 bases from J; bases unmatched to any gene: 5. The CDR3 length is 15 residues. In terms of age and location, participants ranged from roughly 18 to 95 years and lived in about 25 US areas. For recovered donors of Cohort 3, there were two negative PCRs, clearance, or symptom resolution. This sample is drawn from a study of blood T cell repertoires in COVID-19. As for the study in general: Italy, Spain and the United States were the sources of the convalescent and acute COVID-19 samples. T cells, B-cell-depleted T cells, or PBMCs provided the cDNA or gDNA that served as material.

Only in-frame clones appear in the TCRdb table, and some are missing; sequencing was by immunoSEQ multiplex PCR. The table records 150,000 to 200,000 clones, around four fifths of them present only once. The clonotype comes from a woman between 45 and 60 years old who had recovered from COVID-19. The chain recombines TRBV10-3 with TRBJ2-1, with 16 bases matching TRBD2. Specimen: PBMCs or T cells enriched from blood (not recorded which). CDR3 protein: CATGTSGRADNEQFF. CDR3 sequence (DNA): TGTGCCACTGGGACTAGCGGGAGGGCCGACAATGAGCAGTTCTTC.